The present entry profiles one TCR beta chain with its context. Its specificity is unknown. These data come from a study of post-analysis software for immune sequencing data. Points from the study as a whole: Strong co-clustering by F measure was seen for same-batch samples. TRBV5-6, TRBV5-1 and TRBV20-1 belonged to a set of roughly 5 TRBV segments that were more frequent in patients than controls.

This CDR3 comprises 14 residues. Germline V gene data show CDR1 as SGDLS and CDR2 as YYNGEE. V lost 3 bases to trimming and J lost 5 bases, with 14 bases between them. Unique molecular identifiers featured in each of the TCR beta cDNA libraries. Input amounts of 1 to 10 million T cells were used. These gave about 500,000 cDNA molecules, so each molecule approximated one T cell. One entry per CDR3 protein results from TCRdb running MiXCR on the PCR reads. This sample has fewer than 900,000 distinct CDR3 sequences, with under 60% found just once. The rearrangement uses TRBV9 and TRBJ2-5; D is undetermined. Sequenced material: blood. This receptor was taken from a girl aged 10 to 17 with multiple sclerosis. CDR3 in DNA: TGTGCCAGCAGCGGACCGGTAGGGCGGGAGACCCAGTACTTC. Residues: CASSGPVGRETQYF.